This T cell receptor beta chain comes out of a study of T cell changes during pregnancy in multiple sclerosis. Data came from immunoSEQ multiplex PCR; TCRdb stores just in-frame clones and leaves some out. This repertoire shows approximately 96,000 clones, about 91% found once; its top ten account for less than 2.5%. The CDR3 loop spans 15 amino acids. The germline CDR1 and CDR2 sequences are SEHNR and FQNEAQ (reference sequence). J was trimmed by 6 bases and V by 5 bases; bases with no gene match: 6. This sequence originates from a female donor in good health, enrolled as a control in a pregnancy study. Sequences were derived from peripheral blood, sampled after pregnancy. The chain links TRBV7-9 to TRBJ2-1; 11 positions match TRBD2. Here the CDR3 DNA reads TGTGCCAGCAGCACCATAGCGGGGGGGATCAATGAGCAGTTCTTC. This codes for CASSTIAGGINEQFF.